These 5 T cell receptor beta chains originate from one sample sequenced in a study of somatic mutations in cytotoxic T cells in rheumatoid arthritis. Using immunoSEQ multiplex PCR, the repertoire was profiled, and TCRdb retains in-frame clones only, with some absent. The sample has 15,000 or so clones, 78% seen once. The sample comprised CD8+ T cells sorted from blood. Receptors were obtained from an adult with rheumatoid arthritis.

The CDR3 coding sequence is TGTGCCAGCAGTTTATCATATCTACTAGCGGGAGGAAATGAGCAGTTCTTC. This codes for CASSLSYLLAGGNEQFF. The V and J genes are TRBV27 and TRBJ2-1; 12 bases are shared with TRBD2. V lost 0 bases to trimming and J lost 7 bases; unmatched junction nucleotides: 7. This CDR3 is 17 amino acids long. Germline V lookup: CDR1 MNHEY, CDR2 SMNVEV (reference sequence).

V usage is TRBV28 and J usage is TRBJ2-2; D may be TRBD1 (5 bases). V lost 11 bases, J lost 0 bases, and 13 bases lay in between. This CDR3 contains 14 residues. Germline values: CDR1 MDHEN, CDR2 SYDVKM. The CDR3 DNA reads as TGTGCCGTCGGTGCGACAGCGAACACCGGGGAGCTGTTTTTT. Its protein is CAVGATANTGELFF.

The chain links TRBV6-5 to TRBJ2-3; 9 bases map to TRBD2. This CDR3 has 14 residues. The germline V gene has CDR1 MNHEY and CDR2 SVGAGI. After removal of 4 bases from V and 8 bases from J, the junction contained 7 bases not matched to a gene. The CDR3 loop reads CASSLAGESGTQYF. In DNA form, the CDR3 reads TGTGCCAGCAGTTTAGCGGGAGAAAGTGGTACGCAGTATTTT.

In DNA, the CDR3 is TGTGCCAGCAGCCGGACAGTTCTAGCGGGGGGGCCGAACACCGGGGAGCTGTTTTTT. This codes for CASSRTVLAGGPNTGELFF. This chain links TRBV5-4 with TRBJ2-2; 12 nucleotides match TRBD2. The V and J ends lost 4 bases and 0 bases, in that order; junction bases with no gene match: 10. Germline V CDR1 and CDR2: SGHNT, YYREEE (reference sequence). This CDR3 spans 19 amino acids.

The rearrangement uses TRBV4-1 and TRBJ2-2, with D possibly TRBD1 on 6 matching bases. The V gene's germline CDR1 is MGHRA and CDR2 YSYEKL. This CDR3 has 15 amino acids. Between the trimmed V and J ends, which lost 1 base and 4 bases, there was a span of 10 bases. The CDR3 DNA is TGCGCCAGCAGCCAAGCAACAGGGATCACCGGGGAGCTGTTTTTT. Translated: CASSQATGITGELFF.